This TCR beta chain is drawn from a study of shared T cell receptors in the human thymus. This CDR3 region has 13 residues. Generated by immunoSEQ multiplex PCR, the TCRdb table keeps only in-frame clones and is missing some. The sample has roughly 660,000 clones, approximately 88% seen once. These data also featured in a second study, about human thymus T cells. That study adds: Highly overlapping thymic repertoires in unrelated individuals were reported by related research.

The sequenced sample was thymocytes. The rearrangement joins TRBV21-1 to TRBJ1-2. TRBV21-1 is annotated as a pseudogene. This clonotype was sampled from a boy in the first two years of life with a congenital heart defect. CDR3 DNA sequence: TGTGCCAACCTAAGGGAGTTCGCCTATGGCTACACCTTC. Its protein is CANLREFAYGYTF.